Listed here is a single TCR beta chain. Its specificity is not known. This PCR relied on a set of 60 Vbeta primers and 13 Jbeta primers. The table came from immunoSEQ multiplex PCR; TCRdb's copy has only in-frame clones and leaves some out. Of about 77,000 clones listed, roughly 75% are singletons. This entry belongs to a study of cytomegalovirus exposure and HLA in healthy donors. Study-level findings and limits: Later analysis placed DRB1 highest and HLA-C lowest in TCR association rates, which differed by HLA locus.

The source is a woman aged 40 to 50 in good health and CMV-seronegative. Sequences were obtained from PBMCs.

CDR3 in DNA: TGTGCCAGCAGCCAAGGGACTACTAAAAACATTCAGTACTTC. Translation gives CASSQGTTKNIQYF. The chain has TRBV4-2 and TRBJ2-4; tentative D call: TRBD2 (6 bases). CDR3 length: 14 residues. Germline values: CDR1 LGHNA, CDR2 YNFKEQ. V gave up 1 base and J gave up 4 bases, with 8 bases separating them.